This entry is about one TCR beta chain. The CDR3 runs to 14 residues. V was pared by 3 bases and J by 4 bases, with 10 bases between. The germline CDR1 and CDR2 sequences are ENHRY and SYGVKD. The sample belongs to a study of control samples from healthy donors and cancer patients. Produced via immunoSEQ multiplex PCR; TCRdb's table is partial and in-frame only. This table has about 150,000 clones, about 90% appearing once. The chain links TRBV10-3 to TRBJ1-5; D possibly corresponds to TRBD1 (5 bases). Sequencing was done on a sample of blood. This receptor was identified in a woman aged 40-49 years in good health. CDR3 DNA: TGTGCCATCAGTGACAGGGACCCTAATCAGCCCCAGCATTTT. Its protein is CAISDRDPNQPQHF.